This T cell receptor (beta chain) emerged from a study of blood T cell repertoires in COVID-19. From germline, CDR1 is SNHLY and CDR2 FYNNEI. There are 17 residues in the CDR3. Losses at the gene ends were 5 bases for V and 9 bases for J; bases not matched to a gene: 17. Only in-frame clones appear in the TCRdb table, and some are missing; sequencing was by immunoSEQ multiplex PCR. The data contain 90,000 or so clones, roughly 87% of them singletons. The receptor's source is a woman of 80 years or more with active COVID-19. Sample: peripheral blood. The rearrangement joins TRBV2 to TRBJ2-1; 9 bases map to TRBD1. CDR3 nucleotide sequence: TGTGCCAGCAGTTTCCCCCGGGACAGGGCCCAAGTTGTTGAGCAGTTCTTC. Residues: CASSFPRDRAQVVEQFF.